This record covers a single T cell receptor (beta chain). The clone's antigen remains unknown. No much larger clone is present one base from it, and per-base qualities are unavailable. The data derive from a study of blood T cell repertoires in COVID-19 (dated by TCRdb to 2020 to 2021). Broadly, across the study: Collaborator samples came from the United States, Italy and Spain and covered acute and convalescent phases of COVID-19. The prospective study material was composed of cDNA or gDNA derived from T cells, B-cell-depleted T cells, or PBMCs. Subjects who had been exposed to COVID-19, were actively infected with it, or had recovered from it provided the deeply sampled blood TCRbeta repertoires that made up the dataset. The repertoires were made available in a free public database intended to serve as a resource for research on the immune response to SARS-CoV-2. Samples came from the ongoing ImmuneRACE study (first 160 participants) plus 1,254 subjects from 6 global collaborators. The sample metadata nearly always contained a de-identified subject ID, COVID-19 status, age in years and sex. HLA class I and class II types, where available, came from metadata supplied by the sample provider rather than from assay-based typing. Paper-wide results and their limitations: How much clinical and demographic metadata was included differed by source and by participant, and the metadata was provided uncurated.

V trim: 2 bases; J trim: 11 bases; unmatched bases: 8. The CDR3 goes from the cysteine to the phenylalanine over 13 residues. Only the CDR3 DNA stays, 39 bases, in frame from base 1. CDR1 is given as SGHDN and CDR2 as FVKESK, both from the germline V gene. Each collaborating institution followed its own protocols to collect whole blood in K2EDTA tubes. For TCRbeta analysis, collaborators shipped samples in one of three forms: frozen whole blood, isolated PBMCs, or DNA extracted from either of those sample types. TCRbeta CDR3 regions were amplified from genomic DNA using the immunoSEQ Assay, a bias-controlled multiplex PCR. The published analysis was carried out like this. The number of nucleated cells in each sample was estimated by amplification of reference gene primers within the assay. To quantify the absolute abundance of each unique TCRbeta CDR3 rearrangement, sequence reads were collapsed and filtered. For each sample, productive Simpson clonality was calculated as the square root of Simpson's diversity index over productive rearrangements. The immuneACCESS repertoire file appears here via TCRdb, limited to in-frame rearrangements. These files lack a portion of the clones; in checked studies, under half of the deficit traces to unresolved V genes, and the cause of the others is not known. V and J calls and clone size are those listed in that table; D and trimming were worked out from the DNA. Counted in this sample were fewer than 250,000 clones; 65% to 90% of them appeared once. The ten largest clones add up to 6% to 9.5% of the sample.

The receptor was derived from a woman aged 45-65 years with acute or convalescent COVID-19. Recombination linked TRBV14 to TRBJ1-1; the central 7 bases match TRBD1. Source material: peripheral blood. The CDR3 region: CASSQTNRGGAFF. The DNA is TGTGCCAGCAGCCAAACCAACAGGGGTGGTGCTTTCTTT.